These 21 T cell receptor beta chains came from one sample sequenced in a study of T cell changes during pregnancy in multiple sclerosis. Produced via immunoSEQ multiplex PCR; TCRdb's table is partial and in-frame only. Of 45,000 to 50,000 clones in the sample, about 91% are singletons; the top ten hold around 8.1%. Source: CD8+ T cells from peripheral blood mononuclear cells, taken after pregnancy. These receptors were collected from a female donor with multiple sclerosis, enrolled in a pregnancy study.

The chain uses TRBV10-1 and TRBJ2-7, with 8 bases aligning to TRBD1. Germline V gene sequence: CDR1 WNHNN, CDR2 SYGVQD (reference sequence). The CDR3 consists of 16 residues. V lost 7 bases to trimming and J lost 3 bases; unmatched junction nucleotides: 14. The CDR3 region is CASMIRPETGDYEQYF. CDR3 nucleotides: TGCGCCAGCATGATACGTCCCGAGACAGGGGACTACGAGCAGTACTTC.

The CDR3 protein is CASSIDRGGTDTQYF. CDR3 nucleotides: TGTGCCAGTAGTATAGATCGGGGTGGCACAGATACGCAGTATTTT. The chain carries TRBV19 and TRBJ2-3, with D perhaps matching TRBD2 (5 bases). V was pared by 0 bases and J by 1 base, with 8 bases between. The CDR3 totals 15 residues. Germline-derived CDR1 and CDR2 are LNHDA and SQIVND (reference sequence).

This chain joins TRBV2 and TRBJ1-3; 9 bases line up with TRBD1. This CDR3 is built from 15 residues. Germline V gene lookup returns CDR1 SNHLY and CDR2 FYNNEI. V lost 7 bases to trimming and J lost 4 bases; unmatched junction nucleotides: 8. As DNA, the CDR3 is TGTGCCAGCAACCCCGGGACAGGGAGGGGAAACACCATATATTTT. It translates to CASNPGTGRGNTIYF.

The chain recombines TRBV25-1 with TRBJ1-1, with a weak D call TRBD1 (5 bases). V was shortened by 5 bases and J by 0 bases, with 13 bases between the two germline ends. The V gene's germline CDR1 is MGHDK and CDR2 SYGVNS. The CDR3 has 15 amino acids. CDR3 DNA sequence: TGTGCCAGCAGTCTTGACAGTCATATGAACACTGAAGCTTTCTTT. Translating it yields CASSLDSHMNTEAFF. Variable domain in full (rest from reference TRBV25-1 and TRBJ1-1): EADIYQTPRYLVIGTGKKITLECSQTMGHDKMYWYQQDPGMELHLIHYSYGVNSTEKGDLSSESTVSRIRTEHFPLTLESARPSHTSQYLCASSLDSHMNTEAFFGQGTRLTVV.

This sequence joins TRBV2 and TRBJ2-7, with TRBD1 identical over 10 bases. V shed 6 bases, J shed 1 base, and the junction held 12 bases outside the gene matches. The length of the CDR3 is 17 residues. CDR1 is SNHLY, CDR2 FYNNEI, per germline. This CDR3 reads CASRTVAGQGPSYEQYF. CDR3 in DNA: TGTGCCAGCAGGACTGTAGCGGGACAGGGGCCATCCTACGAGCAGTACTTC.

A single count supports this clone. The chain links TRBV11-2 to TRBJ2-5, with 9 bases fitting TRBD2. The CDR3 loop spans 15 amino acids. CDR1 and CDR2 (germline): SGHAT, FQNNGV. The junction had 5 bases not matched to a gene; V was cut back by 4 bases and J by 2 bases. The DNA of the CDR3 is TGTGCCAGCAGCTATAGCGGGAGTAAGCAAGAGACCCAGTACTTC. This translates into CASSYSGSKQETQYF.

Here the CDR3 reads CASSLGTPGGTTEAFF. As DNA, the CDR3 is TGCGCCAGCAGCCTCGGGACTCCTGGAGGAACCACTGAAGCTTTCTTT. This chain links TRBV5-1 with TRBJ1-1; weak D call: TRBD1 (5 bases). V was cut by 4 bases and J by 4 bases, with 20 bases left in between. The CDR3 is 16 amino acids. Germline CDR1 and CDR2: SGHRS and YFSETQ.

J is TRBJ2-7 and V is TRBV2; 8 positions agree with TRBD1. V was clipped by 6 bases and J by 0 bases; unmatched bases: 4. Germline CDR1 is SNHLY and CDR2 is FYNNEI. The CDR3 spans 14 residues. For the CDR3, the DNA is TGTGCCAGCAGATGGACAGGGAGCTCCTACGAGCAGTACTTC. Amino acid sequence: CASRWTGSSYEQYF.

This clone was recorded once. The V call is TRBV5-1, the J call TRBJ2-2; D remains ambiguous. The CDR3 loop spans 14 amino acids. The ends were cut back, 6 bases at V and 4 bases at J, with 13 bases in the middle. CDR1 and CDR2 from the germline V gene are SGHRS and YFSETQ. The CDR3 here is CASTGLVGTGELFF. In DNA form, the CDR3 reads TGCGCCAGCACGGGTCTTGTAGGCACCGGGGAGCTGTTTTTT.

The chain combines TRBV12-5 with TRBJ2-7, with 7 bases that match TRBD1. The V segment lost 6 bases and the J segment 6 bases; nucleotides outside the gene matches: 2. This CDR3 is built from 11 residues. From germline, CDR1 is LGHNT and CDR2 FRNRAP. CDR3 sequence (DNA): TGTGCTAGTGGATCAGGGGGCGAGCAGTACTTC. It yields the protein CASGSGGEQYF.

This sequence joins TRBV6-5 and TRBJ2-1, with 9 bases matching TRBD2. Germline V gives CDR1 MNHEY, CDR2 SVGAGI. The CDR3 has 16 residues. V gave up 2 bases and J gave up 2 bases; unmatched junction bases: 4. CDR3 bases: TGTGCCAGCAGTTACGTAGCGGGAGAGACCTACAATGAGCAGTTCTTC. As protein: CASSYVAGETYNEQFF.

The chain joins TRBV4-2 to TRBJ2-5; TRBD2 aligns across 7 bases. CDR1 is LGHNA and CDR2 is YNFKEQ in the germline V gene. The CDR3 runs to 17 residues. J lost 1 base, V lost 1 base, and 9 bases had no gene match. The CDR3 nucleotides read TGTGCCAGCAGCCAAGTGCCATGCGGGAGAGGCCAAGAGACCCAGTACTTC. Its protein is CASSQVPCGRGQETQYF.

CDR3 protein: CASSLVGGAEGTEAFF. The DNA of the CDR3 is TGTGCCAGCAGCTTAGTTGGGGGCGCTGAGGGCACTGAAGCTTTCTTT. The chain employs TRBV11-1 and TRBJ1-1, with TRBD1 as a possible D gene (6 bases). V lost 1 base and J lost 4, with 16 bases in between. This CDR3 region has 16 residues. The germline V gene encodes CDR1 SGHAT and CDR2 FQDESV (reference sequence).

A single count supports this clone. This chain uses TRBV13 with TRBJ2-6; weak D call: TRBD2 (5 bases). V lost 4 bases and J lost 0, with 10 bases in between. This CDR3 has 16 residues. Germline V lookup: CDR1 PRHDT, CDR2 FYEKMQ (reference sequence). CDR3 sequence (DNA): TGTGCCAGCAGCTCACCGGGGAGCTCTGGGGCCAACGTCCTGACTTTC. Translated, it gives CASSSPGSSGANVLTF.

CDR3 sequence: CASSDLLSSGNTIYF. The CDR3, as DNA: TGTGCCAGCAGTGATCTCCTAAGCTCTGGAAACACCATATATTTT. This chain links TRBV27 with TRBJ1-3; D is unclear. This CDR3 spans 15 amino acids. Deletions cut 5 bases from V and 0 bases from J, with 11 bases between. Germline lookup yields CDR1 MNHEY and CDR2 SMNVEV (reference sequence).

The V call is TRBV4-1, the J call TRBJ1-4, with D possibly being TRBD1 (5 bases). Germline V lookup: CDR1 MGHRA, CDR2 YSYEKL. V was trimmed by 5 bases and J by 4 bases, leaving 11 bases between them. The CDR3 totals 14 residues. DNA for the CDR3: TGCGCCAGCAGCTGGGGGGATAGTAATGAAAAACTGTTTTTT. Protein product: CASSWGDSNEKLFF.

The V gene is TRBV16, the J gene TRBJ1-1; 9 bases are a match to TRBD1. CDR1 and CDR2 from the germline V gene are KGHSY and FQNENV. V dropped 3 bases and J dropped 12; count of bases not matched to a gene: 5. This CDR3 is built from 12 residues. The CDR3 region has the DNA TGTGCCAGCAGCCACGACAGGGGGTTATCTTTCTTT. It yields the protein CASSHDRGLSFF.

The chain has TRBV10-1 and TRBJ1-1; D might be TRBD1 (6 bases). Trimming stripped 6 bases from V and 5 bases from J, with 16 bases between. In germline, CDR1 is WNHNN, CDR2 SYGVQD (reference sequence). The CDR3 has 14 residues. CDR3 amino acids: CASSLGRGRTEAFF. The CDR3 region has the DNA TGCGCCAGCAGCTTGGGCAGGGGACGGACTGAAGCTTTCTTT.

V usage is TRBV7-9 and J usage is TRBJ2-7; TRBD1 matches 8 bases. V was clipped by 4 bases and J by 3 bases; unmatched bases: 8. CDR1 SEHNR and CDR2 FQNEAQ come from the germline V gene (reference sequence). The CDR3 is made up of 15 amino acids. The CDR3 reads CASSYGGQGGYEQYF. The CDR3 bases are TGTGCCAGCAGCTACGGTGGACAGGGAGGCTACGAGCAGTACTTC.

This chain links TRBV5-6 with TRBJ1-2; 9 bases agree with TRBD1. Trimming cost V 3 bases and J 2 bases; bases outside gene matches: 2. The CDR3 is made up of 14 amino acids. The germline gives CDR1 SGHDT, CDR2 YYEEEE. In DNA form, the CDR3 reads TGTGCCAGCAGCTCCGGGACAGGGAACTATGGCTACACCTTC. Translating gives CASSSGTGNYGYTF. The whole variable domain, remainder taken from reference TRBV5-6 and TRBJ1-2, is DAGVTQSPTHLIKTRGQQVTLRCSPKSGHDTVSWYQQALGQGPQFIFQYYEEEERQRGNFPDRFSGHQFPNYSSELNVNALLLGDSALYLCASSSGTGNYGYTFGSGTRLTVV.

This rearrangement joins TRBV15 to TRBJ1-1; a weak D match, TRBD1 (6 bases). The CDR3 spans 17 residues. Germline lookup yields CDR1 LNHNV and CDR2 YYDKDF (reference sequence). The V and J ends lost 1 base and 2 bases respectively, with 17 bases between them. The CDR3 sequence is CATSRVMGQMTNTEAFF. CDR3 in DNA: TGTGCCACCAGCAGAGTGATGGGACAAATGACTAACACTGAAGCTTTCTTT.